This T cell receptor beta chain was captured by sequencing in a study of T cells in Graves' hyperthyroidism and ophthalmopathy. This clonotype occurred many times. From RNA transcripts, TCR beta CDR3 regions were amplified. First-round RT-PCR of the TCR CDR3 relied on the HTBI primer set. TCRdb analysed the multiplex PCR reads with MiXCR anew, one entry per CDR3 protein. The repertoire holds about 840,000 distinct CDR3 sequences, with around 39% as singletons. Per the germline V gene, CDR1 is SQVTM and CDR2 is ANQGSEA. Trimming left V 5 bases short and J 6 bases short, with 16 bases between. There are 13 residues in the CDR3.

The TCR sequence derives from a man between 18 and 35 years old with Graves' hyperthyroidism. The chain carries TRBV29-1 and TRBJ1-1; the D gene is possibly TRBD1 (5 bases). Input material: blood. The CDR3 coding sequence is TGCAGCGTTAACGGTCTATCGGGGCCTGAAGCTTTCTTT. Protein: CSVNGLSGPEAFF.